What follows describes a single T cell receptor (beta chain). Its antigen is currently unknown. The record originates from a study of vaccination and CD4 T cells after COVID-19. Turning to the study itself: Control cultures were supplied with a CEFX pool, an HIV-1 Nef pool, or no peptide at all.

The Oncomine TCR Beta short-read assay generated sequence data from the DNA of cultured CD4+ T cells. TCRdb reprocessed the PCR reads via MiXCR and lists one record per CDR3 protein. The sample records 12,000 to 15,000 distinct CDR3 sequences, 50% to 55% being singletons. This sample's treatment: approximately 11-day PBMC culture with coronavirus spike peptide pools or control peptides (ViraFEST assay). The germline V and J ends were trimmed by 6 bases and 5 bases, with 16 bases remaining between them. Germline V gene lookup returns CDR1 DFQATT and CDR2 SNEGSKA (reference sequence). The CDR3 is 13 amino acids.

The sample comprised CD4+ T cells from blood, cultured in vitro. The receptor was derived from a human donor who had recovered from COVID-19. This sequence joins TRBV20-1 and TRBJ1-1, with D hard to call. The CDR3 bases are TGCAGTGCCCTCGGTTTGGGGTGGACTGAAGCTTTCTTT. Translated: CSALGLGWTEAFF.